These 25 T cell receptor beta chains were sequenced from one sample in a study of blood T cell repertoires in COVID-19. Assay: immunoSEQ multiplex PCR; the TCRdb copy retains only in-frame clones and omits some. Of about 27,000 clones in the sample, 65% to 90% are singletons; the top ten hold 25%. The sequenced sample was peripheral blood. The receptor source for this set is a man between 70 and 80 years old with active COVID-19.

This chain links TRBV2 with TRBJ2-1; 8 bases align to TRBD2. The germline gives CDR1 SNHLY, CDR2 FYNNEI. CDR3 length: 17 amino acids. V dropped 1 base and J dropped 1; count of bases not matched to a gene: 6. This CDR3 is CASSEVSSGPSYNEQFF. The CDR3 bases are TGTGCCAGCAGTGAAGTCTCTAGCGGGCCTTCCTACAATGAGCAGTTCTTC.

V is TRBV7-3 and J is TRBJ2-1, with TRBD2 matching 8 bases. Looked up from germline, CDR1 is SGHTA and CDR2 is FQGTGA. This CDR3 comprises 15 residues. J was trimmed by 6 bases and V by 4 bases; bases with no gene match: 8. Here the CDR3 reads CASSSGLGGANEQFF. CDR3 DNA: TGTGCCAGCAGCTCGGGACTAGGGGGGGCCAATGAGCAGTTCTTC.

V is TRBV28 and J is TRBJ2-6; 7 positions match TRBD2. The germline V gene encodes CDR1 MDHEN and CDR2 SYDVKM. V lost 1 base and J lost 15; bases outside the gene matches: 6. The CDR3 contains 13 residues. The CDR3 loop reads CASSLLRGDALTF. The CDR3 DNA follows: TGTGCCAGCAGTTTATTACGGGGGGACGCCCTGACTTTC.

The chain employs TRBV28 and TRBJ2-4; tentative D call: TRBD2 (5 bases). V dropped 5 bases and J dropped 0 bases, with 11 bases sitting between them. Germline V gene sequence: CDR1 MDHEN, CDR2 SYDVKM. CDR3 length: 15 residues. The CDR3 DNA follows: TGTGCCAGCAGTCCCCGGACTTTAGCCAAAAACATTCAGTACTTC. It yields the protein CASSPRTLAKNIQYF.

J is TRBJ2-7 and V is TRBV7-2; TRBD1 might be the D (6 bases). Trimming took 0 bases from V and 0 from J, leaving 12 bases between them. Looked up from germline, CDR1 is SGHTA and CDR2 is FQGNSA. The CDR3 has 16 residues. The CDR3 reads CASSLAPRGSSYEQYF. The CDR3 nucleotides read TGTGCCAGCAGCTTAGCTCCCAGGGGCAGCTCCTACGAGCAGTACTTC. Using reference TRBV7-2 and TRBJ2-7 for the parts outside the CDR3, the full variable domain is GAGVSQSPSNKVTEKGKDVELRCDPISGHTALYWYRQSLGQGLEFLIYFQGNSAPDKSGLPSDRFSAERTGGSVSTLTIQRTQQEDSAVYLCASSLAPRGSSYEQYFGPGTRLTVT.

DNA for the CDR3: TGTGCCAGCAGCCGGGACAGGGGGCAAAACATTCAGTACTTC. Protein product: CASSRDRGQNIQYF. This chain joins TRBV6-5 and TRBJ2-4; 12 nucleotides line up with TRBD1. The CDR3 spans 14 residues. The V and J ends lost 6 bases and 5 bases, in that order; junction bases with no gene match: 2. The germline V gene encodes CDR1 MNHEY and CDR2 SVGAGI.

The chain carries TRBV15 and TRBJ2-3; TRBD2 aligns across 8 bases. From germline, CDR1 is LNHNV and CDR2 YYDKDF (reference sequence). The CDR3 contains 16 residues. V was pared by 1 base and J by 5 bases, with 8 bases of the junction left unmatched. The CDR3 sequence is CATSRGETSAGDTQYF. The CDR3 bases are TGTGCCACCAGCAGAGGGGAGACTAGCGCCGGAGATACGCAGTATTTT.

The V and J genes are TRBV5-6 and TRBJ1-1; possible D gene TRBD1, 5 bases. Germline CDR1 SGHDT, CDR2 YYEEEE. V was shortened by 3 bases and J by 2 bases, with 14 bases between the two germline ends. CDR3 length equals 15 residues. The DNA for the CDR3 is TGTGCCAGCAGCTCCCTTAGGGGTACCAACACTGAAGCTTTCTTT. It yields the protein CASSSLRGTNTEAFF.

The chain recombines TRBV2 with TRBJ2-5, with 8 bases matching TRBD2. Germline CDR1 is SNHLY and CDR2 is FYNNEI. With 7 bases clipped from V and 1 base from J, the junction kept 8 bases outside the gene matches. The CDR3 spans 15 residues. The CDR3 sequence is CASTTGGGAQETQYF. In DNA, the CDR3 is TGTGCCAGCACGACGGGGGGGGGAGCCCAAGAGACCCAGTACTTC.

This clone was observed once. V gene TRBV4-1 combines with J gene TRBJ2-1; perhaps TRBD1 as D (6 bases). CDR1 is MGHRA, CDR2 YSYEKL, per germline. CDR3 length: 14 amino acids. V lost 0 bases and J lost 7, with 10 bases in between. CDR3 protein: CASSQEGTRNEQFF. The CDR3 DNA follows: TGCGCCAGCAGCCAAGAGGGGACACGGAATGAGCAGTTCTTC.

In DNA, the CDR3 is TGTGCCTGGAGTATCGGAGGTTCTGGAAACACCATATATTTT. It encodes CAWSIGGSGNTIYF. V gene TRBV30 combines with J gene TRBJ1-3; D not resolved. Germline V lookup: CDR1 GTSNPN, CDR2 SVGIG (reference sequence). The ends were cut back, 2 bases at V and 1 base at J, with 9 bases in the middle. CDR3 length equals 14 residues.

The rearrangement joins TRBV10-2 to TRBJ1-2; 8 positions match TRBD1. Trimming at V came to 2 bases and at J to 5 bases, leaving 7 bases not matched to a gene. Germline CDR1 reads WSHSY; CDR2 reads SAAADI. The CDR3 totals 15 residues. CDR3 loop: CASSEGQGDVYGYTF. DNA for the CDR3: TGCGCCAGCAGTGAGGGACAGGGCGACGTATATGGCTACACCTTC.

The chain links TRBV6-5 to TRBJ2-3; 8 bases align to TRBD2. This CDR3 is built from 15 residues. Germline CDR1 and CDR2: MNHEY and SVGAGI. Germline trimming cut 8 bases from V and 1 base from J; bases unmatched to any gene: 8. Written as DNA, the CDR3 is TGTGCCAGCCGACTAGCGTTGAGGGGCACAGATACGCAGTATTTT. Its protein is CASRLALRGTDTQYF.

This chain connects TRBV11-2 to TRBJ2-2; tentative D call: TRBD1 (6 bases). Trimming shortened V by 10 bases and J by 3 bases, and 18 bases separated the two germline ends. Germline CDR1 and CDR2: SGHAT and FQNNGV. There are 15 residues in the CDR3. CDR3 coding DNA: TGTGCCACCATCTACCGAGGGGGTTACACCGGGGAGCTGTTTTTT. Translated, it gives CATIYRGGYTGELFF.

This clone was picked up a small number of times. This chain connects TRBV2 to TRBJ2-1, with 10 bases fitting TRBD2. The CDR3 length is 15 residues. V dropped 6 bases and J dropped 6; count of bases not matched to a gene: 8. The V gene's germline CDR1 is SNHLY and CDR2 FYNNEI. The CDR3 loop reads CASRVAGGTVNEQFF. The CDR3 region has the DNA TGTGCCAGCAGAGTAGCGGGGGGAACCGTCAATGAGCAGTTCTTC.

In this sample, this clone turned up once. The rearrangement links TRBV11-2 to TRBJ2-7, with a tentative D call TRBD2 (5 bases). CDR3 length: 15 amino acids. Trimming took off 1 base at V and 6 bases at J, with 16 bases between the two ends. From germline, CDR1 is SGHAT and CDR2 FQNNGV. The CDR3 here is CASSLGGVGVGEQYF. The CDR3 nucleotides are TGTGCCAGCAGCTTAGGGGGTGTCGGGGTGGGCGAGCAGTACTTC.

The V and J genes are TRBV29-1 and TRBJ1-1; D possibly corresponds to TRBD1 (5 bases). Germline CDR1 is SQVTM and CDR2 is ANQGSEA. V lost 2 bases to trimming and J lost 4 bases, with 8 bases between them. This CDR3 has 12 residues. Written as DNA, the CDR3 is TGCAGCGTTGAAACGGGGGGCACTGAAGCTTTCTTT. Residues: CSVETGGTEAFF. Full variable domain (outside the CDR3, taken from reference TRBV29-1 and TRBJ1-1): SAVISQKPSRDICQRGTSLTIQCQVDSQVTMMFWYRQQPGQSLTLIATANQGSEATYESGFVIDKFPISRPNLTFSTLTVSNMSPEDSSIYLCSVETGGTEAFFGQGTRLTVV.

CDR3 region: CASSYAGLRGETQYF. In DNA, the CDR3 is TGTGCCAGCAGCTATGCGGGCCTTCGAGGGGAGACCCAGTACTTC. This chain connects TRBV11-2 to TRBJ2-5, with D tentatively TRBD2 (5 bases). Germline V gives CDR1 SGHAT, CDR2 FQNNGV. The V and J ends lost 4 bases and 5 bases respectively, with 17 bases between them. There are 15 residues in the CDR3. Full variable domain (rest looked up from reference TRBV11-2 and TRBJ2-5): EAGVAQSPRYKIIEKRQSVAFWCNPISGHATLYWYQQILGQGPKLLIQFQNNGVVDDSQLPKDRFSAERLKGVDSTLKIQPAKLEDSAVYLCASSYAGLRGETQYFGPGTRLLVL.

V gene TRBV6-4 combines with J gene TRBJ1-1; 7 bases line up with TRBD1. Germline CDR1 reads MRHNA; CDR2 reads SNTAGT. V lost 0 bases, J lost 8 bases, and 3 bases stayed unmatched. The CDR3 contains 13 residues. The CDR3 here is CASSDSRQGEAFF. The CDR3 nucleotides are TGTGCCAGCAGTGACTCGAGACAGGGCGAAGCTTTCTTT.

The chain couples TRBV3-1 (or the pseudogene TRBV3-2) to TRBJ2-7, with 8 bases identical to TRBD2. CDR1 and CDR2 (germline): LGHDT, YNNKEL (reference sequence). With V trimmed by 1 base and J by 1 base, 3 bases remained unmatched. This CDR3 has 15 residues. CDR3 sequence: CASSQASGSSYEQYF. CDR3 nucleotides: TGTGCCAGCAGCCAAGCCAGCGGGAGTTCCTACGAGCAGTACTTC.

The gene calls are TRBV2 and TRBJ2-7; 7 bases agree with TRBD1. The CDR3 loop spans 15 amino acids. J was trimmed by 1 base and V by 6 bases; bases with no gene match: 9. Germline V gives CDR1 SNHLY, CDR2 FYNNEI. The CDR3, as DNA: TGTGCCAGCAGGCCGGACAGGCGACATTCCTACGAGCAGTACTTC. Encoded protein: CASRPDRRHSYEQYF.

This rearrangement joins TRBV18 to TRBJ1-5, with no clear D. This CDR3 is 13 amino acids long. The V end was cut by 3 bases, the J end by 7 bases, with 10 bases between. Looked up from germline, CDR1 is KGHSH and CDR2 is LQKENI. CDR3 loop: CASSPETVQPQHF. In DNA, the CDR3 is TGTGCCAGCTCACCCGAGACTGTGCAGCCCCAGCATTTT.

The V gene is TRBV18, the J gene TRBJ2-1; 7 bases match TRBD1. The CDR3 is 16 residues long. The germline V gene has CDR1 KGHSH and CDR2 LQKENI. The ends lost 4 bases at V and 1 base at J; junction bases unmatched: 7. CDR3 nucleotides: TGTGCCAGCTCACGCGTCAGGGGACAGTCCTACAATGAGCAGTTCTTC. This gives the protein CASSRVRGQSYNEQFF.

This clone has only a few counts. The chain carries TRBV18 and TRBJ2-2; 8 bases map to TRBD1. This CDR3 spans 14 amino acids. Germline V gene sequence: CDR1 KGHSH, CDR2 LQKENI. V lost 3 bases and J lost 9; bases outside the gene matches: 6. The CDR3 DNA reads TGTGCCAGCTCACCGGACAGGGATCTGAGGGAGCTGTTTTTT. This translates into CASSPDRDLRELFF.

This chain connects TRBV6-5 to TRBJ1-2, with no clear D. Trimming left V 6 bases short and J 8 bases short, with 16 bases between. CDR3 length: 13 amino acids. Germline CDR1 and CDR2: MNHEY and SVGAGI. Here the CDR3 DNA reads TGTGCCAGCAGGAGCCCCGGGGTCCGGGGCTACACCTTC. It codes for CASRSPGVRGYTF.